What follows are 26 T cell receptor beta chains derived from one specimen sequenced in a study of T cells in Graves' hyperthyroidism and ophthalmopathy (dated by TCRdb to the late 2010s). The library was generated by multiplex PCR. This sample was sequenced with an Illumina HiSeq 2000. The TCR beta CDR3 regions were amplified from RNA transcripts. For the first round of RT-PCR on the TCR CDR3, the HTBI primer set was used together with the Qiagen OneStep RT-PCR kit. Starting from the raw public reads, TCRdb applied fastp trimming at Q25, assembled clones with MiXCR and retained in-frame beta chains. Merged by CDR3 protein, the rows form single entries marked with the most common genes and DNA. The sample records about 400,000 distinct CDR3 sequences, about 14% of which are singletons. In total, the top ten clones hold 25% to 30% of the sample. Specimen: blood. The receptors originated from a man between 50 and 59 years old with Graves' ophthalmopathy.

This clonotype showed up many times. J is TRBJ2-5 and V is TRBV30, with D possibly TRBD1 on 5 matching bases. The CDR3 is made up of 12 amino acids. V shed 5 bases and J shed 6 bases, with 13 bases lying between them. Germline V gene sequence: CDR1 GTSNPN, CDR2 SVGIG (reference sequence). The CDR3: CAWDQGSKTQYF. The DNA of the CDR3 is TGTGCCTGGGACCAGGGAAGCAAGACCCAGTACTTC.

CDR3 nucleotides: TGTGCCAGTAGACCGGGACAGGTTCAAAACATTCAGTACTTC. It specifies CASRPGQVQNIQYF. The gene calls are TRBV19 and TRBJ2-4; TRBD1 matches at 8 bases. Germline assignment: CDR1 LNHDA and CDR2 SQIVND (reference sequence). V lost 6 bases, J lost 5 bases, and 6 bases stayed unmatched. This CDR3 contains 14 residues.

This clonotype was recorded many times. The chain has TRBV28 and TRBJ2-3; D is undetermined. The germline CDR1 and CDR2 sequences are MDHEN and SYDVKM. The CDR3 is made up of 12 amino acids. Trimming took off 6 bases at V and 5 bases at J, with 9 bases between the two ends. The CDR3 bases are TGTGCCAGCAGAAGGAGCCAAGATACGCAGTATTTT. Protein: CASRRSQDTQYF.

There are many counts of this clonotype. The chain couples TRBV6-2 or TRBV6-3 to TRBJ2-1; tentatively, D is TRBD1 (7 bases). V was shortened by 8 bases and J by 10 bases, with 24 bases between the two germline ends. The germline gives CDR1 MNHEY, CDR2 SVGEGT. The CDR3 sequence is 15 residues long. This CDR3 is CASGTGTAGPREQFF. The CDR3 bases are TGTGCCAGCGGTACCGGGACAGCGGGCCCTCGCGAGCAGTTCTTC.

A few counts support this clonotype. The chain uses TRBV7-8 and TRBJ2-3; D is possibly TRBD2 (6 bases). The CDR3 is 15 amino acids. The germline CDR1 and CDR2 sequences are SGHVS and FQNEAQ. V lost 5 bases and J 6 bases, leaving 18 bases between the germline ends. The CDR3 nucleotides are TGTGCCAGCAGCCGTCTGGAGGGCGGCGGGGATACGCAGTATTTT. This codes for CASSRLEGGGDTQYF.

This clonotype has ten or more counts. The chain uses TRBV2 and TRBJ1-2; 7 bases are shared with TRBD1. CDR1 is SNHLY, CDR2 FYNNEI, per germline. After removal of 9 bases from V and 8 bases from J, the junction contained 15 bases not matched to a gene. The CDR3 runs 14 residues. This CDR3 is CARTQQGTIRGYTF. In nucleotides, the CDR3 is TGTGCCAGGACCCAACAGGGGACGATAAGGGGCTACACCTTC.

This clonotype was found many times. This CDR3 reads CASSQGPDRGHQPQHF. DNA for the CDR3: TGTGCCAGCAGCCAAGGCCCCGACAGGGGTCATCAGCCCCAGCATTTT. The genes are TRBV3-1 and TRBJ1-5; the match to TRBD1 covers 8 bases. CDR1 is LGHDT and CDR2 is YNNKEL in the germline V gene (reference sequence). The V segment lost 1 base and the J segment 5 bases; nucleotides outside the gene matches: 7. CDR3 length equals 16 residues.

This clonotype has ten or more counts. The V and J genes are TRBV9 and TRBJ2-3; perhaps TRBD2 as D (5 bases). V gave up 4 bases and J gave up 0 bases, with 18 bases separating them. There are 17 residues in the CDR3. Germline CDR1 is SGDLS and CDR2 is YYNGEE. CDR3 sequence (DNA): TGTGCCAGCAGCCGGCCCCTCTCGCGGACTAGCACAGATACGCAGTATTTT. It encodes CASSRPLSRTSTDTQYF.

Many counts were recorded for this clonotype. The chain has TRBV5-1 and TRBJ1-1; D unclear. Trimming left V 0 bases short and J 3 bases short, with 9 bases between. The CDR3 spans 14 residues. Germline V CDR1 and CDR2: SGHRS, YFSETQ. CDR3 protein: CASSLGAQDTEAFF. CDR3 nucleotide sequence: TGCGCCAGCAGCTTGGGGGCGCAGGACACTGAAGCTTTCTTT.

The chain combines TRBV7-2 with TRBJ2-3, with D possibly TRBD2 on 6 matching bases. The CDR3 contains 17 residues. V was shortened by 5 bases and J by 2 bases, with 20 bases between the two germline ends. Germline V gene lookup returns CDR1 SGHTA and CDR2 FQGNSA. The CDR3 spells CASSPQRARAYTDTQYF. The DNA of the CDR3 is TGTGCCAGCAGCCCCCAGCGGGCTCGCGCCTACACAGATACGCAGTATTTT.

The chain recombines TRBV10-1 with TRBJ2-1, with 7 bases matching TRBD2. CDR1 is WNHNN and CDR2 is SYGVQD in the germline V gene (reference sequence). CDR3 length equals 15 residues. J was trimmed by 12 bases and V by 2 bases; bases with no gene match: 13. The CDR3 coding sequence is TGCGCCAGCAGTGAGAAAACCAGGTGGGGGGGTGGGCAGTTCTTC. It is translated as CASSEKTRWGGGQFF.

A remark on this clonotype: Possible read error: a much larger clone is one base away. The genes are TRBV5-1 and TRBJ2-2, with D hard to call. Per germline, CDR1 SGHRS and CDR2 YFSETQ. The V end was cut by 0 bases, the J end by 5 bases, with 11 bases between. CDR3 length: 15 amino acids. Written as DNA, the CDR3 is TGCGCCAGCAGCTTGGGACCGATGAAGACCGGGGAGCTGTTTTTT. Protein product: CASSLGPMKTGELFF.

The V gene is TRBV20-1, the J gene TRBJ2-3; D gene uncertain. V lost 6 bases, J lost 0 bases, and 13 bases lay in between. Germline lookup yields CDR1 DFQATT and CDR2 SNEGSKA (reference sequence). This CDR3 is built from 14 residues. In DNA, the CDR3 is TGCAGTGCCACCGCGAGGAAAAGCACAGATACGCAGTATTTT. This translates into CSATARKSTDTQYF.

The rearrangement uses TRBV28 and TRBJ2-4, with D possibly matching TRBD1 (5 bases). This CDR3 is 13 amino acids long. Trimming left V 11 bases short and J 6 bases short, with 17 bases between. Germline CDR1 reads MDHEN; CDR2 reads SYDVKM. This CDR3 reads CASRRRAGNIQYF. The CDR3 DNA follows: TGTGCCTCTCGGCGCAGGGCTGGAAACATTCAGTACTTC.

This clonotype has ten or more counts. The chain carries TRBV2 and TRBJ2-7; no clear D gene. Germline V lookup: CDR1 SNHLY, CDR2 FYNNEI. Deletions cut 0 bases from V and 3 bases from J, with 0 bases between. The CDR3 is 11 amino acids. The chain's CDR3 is CASSEAYEQYF. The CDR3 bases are TGTGCCAGCAGTGAAGCCTACGAGCAGTACTTC.

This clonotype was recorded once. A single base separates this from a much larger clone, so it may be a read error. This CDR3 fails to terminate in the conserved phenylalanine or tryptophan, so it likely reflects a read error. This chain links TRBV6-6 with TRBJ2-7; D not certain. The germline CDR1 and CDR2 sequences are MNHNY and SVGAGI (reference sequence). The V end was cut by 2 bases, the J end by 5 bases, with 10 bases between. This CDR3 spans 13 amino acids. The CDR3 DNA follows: TGTGCCAGCAGTTACGGTTTGGCTGACGAGCAGTACCTC. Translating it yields CASSYGLADEQYL.

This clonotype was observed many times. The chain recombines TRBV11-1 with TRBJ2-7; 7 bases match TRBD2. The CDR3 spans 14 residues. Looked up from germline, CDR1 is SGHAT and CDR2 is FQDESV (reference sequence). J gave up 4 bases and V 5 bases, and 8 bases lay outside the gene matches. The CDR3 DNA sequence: TGTGCCAGCAGCCCCCCCCCAGCGGGATACGAGCAGTACTTC. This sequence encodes CASSPPPAGYEQYF.

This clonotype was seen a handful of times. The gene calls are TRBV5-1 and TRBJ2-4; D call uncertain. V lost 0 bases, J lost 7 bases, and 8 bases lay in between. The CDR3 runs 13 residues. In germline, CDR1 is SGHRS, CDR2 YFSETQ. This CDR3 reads CASSLDMGNIQYF. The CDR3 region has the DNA TGCGCCAGCAGCTTGGATATGGGGAACATTCAGTACTTC. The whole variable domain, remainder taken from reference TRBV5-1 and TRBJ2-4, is KAGVTQTPRYLIKTRGQQVTLSCSPISGHRSVSWYQQTPGQGLQFLFEYFSETQRNKGNFPGRFSGRQFSNSRSEMNVSTLELGDSALYLCASSLDMGNIQYFGAGTRLSVL.

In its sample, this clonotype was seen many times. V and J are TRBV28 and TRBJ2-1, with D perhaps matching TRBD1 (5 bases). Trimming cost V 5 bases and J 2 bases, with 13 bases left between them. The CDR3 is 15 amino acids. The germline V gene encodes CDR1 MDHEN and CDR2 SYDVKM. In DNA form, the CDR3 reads TGTGCCAGCAGTACCTTTACAGGTACCTACAATGAGCAGTTCTTC. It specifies CASSTFTGTYNEQFF.

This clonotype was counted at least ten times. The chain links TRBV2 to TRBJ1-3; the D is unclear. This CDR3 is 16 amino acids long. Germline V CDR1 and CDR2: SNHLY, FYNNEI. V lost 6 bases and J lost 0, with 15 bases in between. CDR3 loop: CASRSGGNPSGNTIYF. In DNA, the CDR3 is TGTGCCAGCAGGAGTGGAGGGAACCCCTCTGGAAACACCATATATTTT.

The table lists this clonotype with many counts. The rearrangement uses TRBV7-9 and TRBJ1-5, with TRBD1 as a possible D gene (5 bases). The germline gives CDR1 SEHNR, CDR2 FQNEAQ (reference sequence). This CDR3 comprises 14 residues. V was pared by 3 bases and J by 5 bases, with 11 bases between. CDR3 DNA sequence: TGTGCCAGCAGCTTGGGGACCCACTATCAGCCCCAGCATTTT. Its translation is CASSLGTHYQPQHF.

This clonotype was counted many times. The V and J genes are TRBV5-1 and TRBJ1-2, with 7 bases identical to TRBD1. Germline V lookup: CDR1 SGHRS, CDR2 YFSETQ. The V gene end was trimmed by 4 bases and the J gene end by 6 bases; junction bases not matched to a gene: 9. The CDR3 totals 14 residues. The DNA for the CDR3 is TGCGCCAGCAGCCCGGGGGACAGCATGGATGGCTACACCTTC. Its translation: CASSPGDSMDGYTF.

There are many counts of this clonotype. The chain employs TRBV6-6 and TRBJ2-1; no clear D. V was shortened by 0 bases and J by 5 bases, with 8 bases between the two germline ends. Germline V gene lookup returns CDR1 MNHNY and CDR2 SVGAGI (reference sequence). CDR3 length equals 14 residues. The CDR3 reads CASSYSAGHNEQFF. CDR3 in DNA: TGTGCCAGCAGTTACTCCGCCGGGCACAATGAGCAGTTCTTC.

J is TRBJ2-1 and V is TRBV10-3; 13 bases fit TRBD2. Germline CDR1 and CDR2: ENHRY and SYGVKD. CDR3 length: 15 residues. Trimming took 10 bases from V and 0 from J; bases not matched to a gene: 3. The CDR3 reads CATGTSGASYNEQFF. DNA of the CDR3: TGTGCCACCGGGACTAGCGGGGCCTCCTACAATGAGCAGTTCTTC.

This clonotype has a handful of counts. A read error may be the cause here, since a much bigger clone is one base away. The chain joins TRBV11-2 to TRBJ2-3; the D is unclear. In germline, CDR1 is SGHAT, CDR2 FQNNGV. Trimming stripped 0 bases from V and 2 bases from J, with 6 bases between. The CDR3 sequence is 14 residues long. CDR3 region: CASSLDTPTDTQYF. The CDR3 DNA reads TGTGCCAGCAGCTTAGATACTCCCACAGATACGCAGTATTTT.

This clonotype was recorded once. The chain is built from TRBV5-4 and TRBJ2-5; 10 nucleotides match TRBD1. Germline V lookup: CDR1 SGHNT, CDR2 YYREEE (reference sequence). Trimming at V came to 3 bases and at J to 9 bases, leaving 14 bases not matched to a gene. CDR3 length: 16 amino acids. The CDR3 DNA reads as TGTGCCAGCAGCTCGCCGGGACAGGGGACCGGTTTTGCCCAGTACTTC. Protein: CASSSPGQGTGFAQYF.